The rows below give T cell receptor beta chains drawn from one sample of a study of identical twins. TCRdb reanalysed the 5' RACE reads using MiXCR and keeps one entry per CDR3 protein. The sample holds approximately 500,000 distinct CDR3 sequences, approximately 24% seen once. This sample also appeared in a second study, on T cells expressing NK-cell markers.

Specimen: CD4+ T cells sorted from blood. These receptors were taken from a woman between 18 and 29 years old in good health. The CDR3 runs from the conserved cysteine through the conserved F or W. Each record gives: D gene, V gene, clone size, J gene, CDR3 DNA, CDR3 protein. D genes are given only for firm matches. Clone size is stated in some rows and not others, as once, few, many or a class when expanded.

NA,TRBV3-1,few,TRBJ2-2,TGTGCCAGCAGCCCTTCGACCCCCGGGGAGCTGTTTTTT,CASSPSTPGELFF
TRBD2,TRBV4-3,NA,TRBJ2-3,TGCGCCAGCAGCCAAGAAGGACCCAGCGGGAGCCGCACAGATACGCAGTATTTT,CASSQEGPSGSRTDTQYF
NA,TRBV29-1,few,TRBJ1-5,TGCAGCGTTGAAGAGGGAGGGAGCAATCAGCCCCAGCATTTT,CSVEEGGSNQPQHF
TRBD2,TRBV20-1,NA,TRBJ2-2,TGCAGTGCTCCTCTAGCGGGGGGGAACACCGGGGAGCTGTTTTTT,CSAPLAGGNTGELFF
TRBD1,TRBV6-2/TRBV6-3,NA,TRBJ1-2,TGTGCCAGCAGCTTAAGCCGGACAGGGAAAAAGTATGGCTACACCTTC,CASSLSRTGKKYGYTF
NA,TRBV29-1,NA,TRBJ2-1,TGCAGCGTTGAAGGCGGGCGGGGACACTACAATGAGCAGTTCTTC,CSVEGGRGHYNEQFF
NA,TRBV29-1,few,TRBJ2-3,TGCAGCGCCTTTTGGGGGAAGGCAGATACGCAGTATTTT,CSAFWGKADTQYF
NA,TRBV5-1,many,TRBJ2-2,TGCGCCAGCAGCCCGGACCTTTACACCGGGGAGCTGTTTTTT,CASSPDLYTGELFF
NA,TRBV4-3,NA,TRBJ2-1,TGCGCCAGCAGCCAAGTTCTAAGTCGTTGGCGGGACGACAATGAGCAGTTCTTC,CASSQVLSRWRDDNEQFF
NA,TRBV10-3,NA,TRBJ2-1,TGTGCCATCAGTGCTGACCTAGGCGGCAATGAGCAGTTCTTC,CAISADLGGNEQFF
TRBD1,TRBV6-1,few,TRBJ1-2,TGTGCCAGCAGGGAGGGACAGATCTATGGCTACACCTTC,CASREGQIYGYTF
NA,TRBV6-5,NA,TRBJ2-1,TGTGCCAGCAGTTACGCCGGGGCTCAGGGACACAATGAGCAGTTCTTC,CASSYAGAQGHNEQFF
TRBD1,TRBV9,few,TRBJ2-3,TGTGCCAGCAGCGTAGACAGGGGGCAGCGACCCGCCACAGATACGCAGTATTTT,CASSVDRGQRPATDTQYF
TRBD1,TRBV12-3/TRBV12-4,few,TRBJ1-6,TGTGCCAGCAGAAGGGGAGGCGGGACAGAGCTGTACCACTTT,CASRRGGGTELYHF
NA,TRBV20-1,NA,TRBJ2-6,TGCAGTGCGGATGGTCCAGGACCTTCTGGGGCCAACGTCCTGACTTTC,CSADGPGPSGANVLTF
NA,TRBV20-1,NA,TRBJ2-1,TGCAGTGCTAGAGATCGAGTAACCACTGAGCAGTTCTTC,CSARDRVTTEQFF
NA,TRBV29-1,few,TRBJ2-1,TGCAGCGTTGAGTTAGGGCTCAATGAGCAGTTCTTC,CSVELGLNEQFF
TRBD2,TRBV6-2/TRBV6-3,few,TRBJ2-7,TGTGCCAGCAAGACGCCGACTAGCCGATTCGGGAGCGAGCAGTACTTC,CASKTPTSRFGSEQYF
TRBD2,TRBV29-1,NA,TRBJ2-3,TGCAGCGTCCGGACTAGCGGGGGTGAATCAGATACGCAGTATTTT,CSVRTSGGESDTQYF
NA,TRBV5-6,NA,TRBJ2-5,TGTGCCAGCAGCTTAAGACCTTATTCGGCCCAGTACTTC,CASSLRPYSAQYF
TRBD2,TRBV11-2,NA,TRBJ2-1,TGTGCCAGCAGCTTACGGTATCTTATAGCGGGAGGTAATGAGCAGTTCTTC,CASSLRYLIAGGNEQFF
NA,TRBV10-3,few,TRBJ2-7,TGTGCTACCGGGGGTGATAGCTCCTACGAGCAGTACTTC,CATGGDSSYEQYF
NA,TRBV5-1,few,TRBJ2-1,TGCGCCAGCAGCTTGGCCGGGACAAACTACAATGAGCAGTTCTTC,CASSLAGTNYNEQFF
TRBD2,TRBV7-3,NA,TRBJ2-3,TGTGCCAGCAGCTTAAACGGGGGGACTAGCACAGATACGCAGTATTTT,CASSLNGGTSTDTQYF
TRBD2,TRBV20-1,NA,TRBJ2-3,TGCAGTGCTGGGGTAGCGGGAAGCACAGATACGCAGTATTTT,CSAGVAGSTDTQYF
NA,TRBV20-1,NA,TRBJ2-5,TGCAGTGCTAGAGAGGCAGGGTACGAGACCCAGTACTTC,CSAREAGYETQYF
NA,TRBV5-1,few,TRBJ2-4,TGCGCCAGCAGCAGAGACTCAAACATTCAGTACTTC,CASSRDSNIQYF
TRBD2,TRBV5-1,few,TRBJ2-7,TGCGCCAGCAGCCTCCAAGGACTAGCGGGAGGGCCATCGGGTGAGCAGTACTTC,CASSLQGLAGGPSGEQYF
NA,TRBV6-6,few,TRBJ2-3,TGTGCCAGCGACAGTAAGACAGATACGCAGTATTTT,CASDSKTDTQYF
TRBD1,TRBV20-1,NA,TRBJ1-2,TGCAGCGGCACAGGGGGCCCTGGCTACACCTTC,CSGTGGPGYTF
TRBD1,TRBV7-9,few,TRBJ1-2,TGTGCCAGCAGCTTAGGACAGGGAAACGACTACACCTTC,CASSLGQGNDYTF
NA,TRBV28,many,TRBJ1-2,TGTGCCAGCAGTTCTCGACATTGGGATGGCTACACCTTC,CASSSRHWDGYTF
NA,TRBV20-1,NA,TRBJ2-1,TGCAGTGCTAGTAGGGGGGGCGAGCAGTTCTTC,CSASRGGEQFF
NA,TRBV6-6,few,TRBJ1-1,TGTGCCAGCACCGAAGGGGCAGCCGTTGAAGCTTTCTTT,CASTEGAAVEAFF
NA,TRBV15,NA,TRBJ2-7,TGTGCCACCAGCAGAAACGGTGTCTACGAGCAGTACTTC,CATSRNGVYEQYF
TRBD1,TRBV6-5,NA,TRBJ1-6,TGTGCCAGCAGTTTGGGGACAGGGTGGAATTCACCCCTCCACTTT,CASSLGTGWNSPLHF
NA,TRBV12-3/TRBV12-4,once,TRBJ1-1,TGTGCCAGCACCTTAATGACCAGCAACACTGAAGCTTTCTTT,CASTLMTSNTEAFF
TRBD2,TRBV5-1,NA,TRBJ2-7,TGCGCCAGCAGCCCTTCTAGCGGGCCCTACGAGCAGTACTTC,CASSPSSGPYEQYF
TRBD2,TRBV7-8,many,TRBJ2-3,TGTGCCAGCAGCTGGGGAGGGAGAACAGATACGCAGTATTTT,CASSWGGRTDTQYF
NA,TRBV5-1,NA,TRBJ2-5,TGCGCCAGCAGACCCCATGGGGATGAGACCCAGTACTTC,CASRPHGDETQYF
TRBD2,TRBV20-1,NA,TRBJ2-2,TGCAGTGCTAGATTAACCGGGAGGGCCGCCGACGGGGAGCTGTTTTTT,CSARLTGRAADGELFF
TRBD1,TRBV10-1,NA,TRBJ2-3,TGCGCCACCGGTTCAGGGGGCAGGAGCACAGATACGCAGTATTTT,CATGSGGRSTDTQYF
NA,TRBV5-1,NA,TRBJ2-5,TGCGCCAGCAGCTTGGATGCGCAATGGTACTTC,CASSLDAQWYF
TRBD2,TRBV5-1,NA,TRBJ2-1,TGCGCCAGCAGCACGCGGACTAGCGGGGGGTTCAATGAGCAGTTCTTC,CASSTRTSGGFNEQFF
NA,TRBV5-1,NA,TRBJ2-2,TGCGCCAGCAGCTTGGACGCGAACACCGGGGAGCTGTTTTTT,CASSLDANTGELFF
NA,TRBV10-3,few,TRBJ2-1,TGTGCCATCAGTGAGTCGGTAGTACAGAAGACGTTCTTC,CAISESVVQKTFF
NA,TRBV14,few,TRBJ1-2,TGTGCCAGCAGCCAAAGCAGGGCTGGCTACACCTTC,CASSQSRAGYTF
NA,TRBV3-1,many,TRBJ2-1,TGTGCCAGCAGCCAAAGGTTCGAGCAGTTCTTC,CASSQRFEQFF
NA,TRBV10-3,few,TRBJ2-2,TGTGCCATCAGTATCGGGGCGGGAATCACCGGGGAGCTGTTTTTT,CAISIGAGITGELFF
NA,TRBV20-1,NA,TRBJ2-3,TGCAGTGCTAGAGACTGGGACACGAGCACAGATACGCAGTATTTT,CSARDWDTSTDTQYF
TRBD2,TRBV15,few,TRBJ2-1,TGTGCCACCAGCAGAGTAGCGGGAGGGCCTGATGAGCAGTTCTTC,CATSRVAGGPDEQFF
NA,TRBV12-3/TRBV12-4,NA,TRBJ1-2,TGTGCCAGCAGGGGGACGGAGAACTATGGCTACACCTTC,CASRGTENYGYTF
NA,TRBV20-1,few,TRBJ2-1,TGCAGTGCTAGGGGAAGTAGTTTGGATGAGCAGTTCTTC,CSARGSSLDEQFF